This record concerns one T cell receptor beta chain sequence. This specimen belongs to a study of blood T cells in healthy people across ages. A second PCR of about 6 to 11 cycles used a sample-barcoded 5' primer and a J-beta primer mix. From the 5' RACE reads, TCRdb called clonotypes with MiXCR, one entry per CDR3 protein. The sample shows 700,000 to 900,000 distinct CDR3 sequences, around 25% of them seen only once. CDR3 length equals 15 residues. Trimming cost V 7 bases and J 0 bases, with 15 bases left between them. Per germline, CDR1 SNHLY and CDR2 FYNNEI. These data also formed part of another study, on T cells of mothers and their children.

The clonotype comes from a boy between 10 and 17 years old in good health. V gene TRBV2 combines with J gene TRBJ1-2; no clear D. Sequences were obtained from blood. CDR3 region: CASTAAGVTNYGYTF. CDR3 DNA sequence: TGTGCCAGCACAGCCGCCGGGGTAACTAACTATGGCTACACCTTC.